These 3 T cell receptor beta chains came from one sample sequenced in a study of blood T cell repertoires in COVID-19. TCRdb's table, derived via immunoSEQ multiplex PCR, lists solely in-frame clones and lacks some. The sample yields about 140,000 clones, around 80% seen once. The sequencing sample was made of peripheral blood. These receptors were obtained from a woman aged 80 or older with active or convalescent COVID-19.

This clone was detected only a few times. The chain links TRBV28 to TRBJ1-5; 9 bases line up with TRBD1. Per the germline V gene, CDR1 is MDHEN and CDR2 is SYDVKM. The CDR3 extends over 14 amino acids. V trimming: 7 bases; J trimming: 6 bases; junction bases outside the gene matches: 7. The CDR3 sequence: CASTPGQGRQPQHF. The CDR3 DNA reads TGTGCCAGCACCCCGGGACAGGGCCGTCAGCCCCAGCATTTT.

The CDR3 DNA reads TGTGCCAGCAGCTTGGGCGGGGGCTATGCCGGGGAGCTGTTTTTT. Translation gives CASSLGGGYAGELFF. J is TRBJ2-2 and V is TRBV7-6; possibly TRBD2 for D (7 bases). Germline V CDR1 and CDR2: SGHVS, FNYEAQ. V was cut by 3 bases and J by 6 bases, with 14 bases left in between. The CDR3 has 15 amino acids.

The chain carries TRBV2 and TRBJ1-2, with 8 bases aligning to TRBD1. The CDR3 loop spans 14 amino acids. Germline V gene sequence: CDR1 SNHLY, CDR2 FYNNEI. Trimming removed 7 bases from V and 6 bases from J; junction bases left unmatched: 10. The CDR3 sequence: CASKMEQGANGYTF. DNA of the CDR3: TGTGCCAGCAAGATGGAGCAGGGGGCGAATGGCTACACCTTC. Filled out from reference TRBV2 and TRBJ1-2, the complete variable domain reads EPEVTQTPSHQVTQMGQEVILRCVPISNHLYFYWYRQILGQKVEFLVSFYNNEISEKSEIFDDQFSVERPDGSNFTLKIRSTKLEDSAMYFCASKMEQGANGYTFGSGTRLTVV.